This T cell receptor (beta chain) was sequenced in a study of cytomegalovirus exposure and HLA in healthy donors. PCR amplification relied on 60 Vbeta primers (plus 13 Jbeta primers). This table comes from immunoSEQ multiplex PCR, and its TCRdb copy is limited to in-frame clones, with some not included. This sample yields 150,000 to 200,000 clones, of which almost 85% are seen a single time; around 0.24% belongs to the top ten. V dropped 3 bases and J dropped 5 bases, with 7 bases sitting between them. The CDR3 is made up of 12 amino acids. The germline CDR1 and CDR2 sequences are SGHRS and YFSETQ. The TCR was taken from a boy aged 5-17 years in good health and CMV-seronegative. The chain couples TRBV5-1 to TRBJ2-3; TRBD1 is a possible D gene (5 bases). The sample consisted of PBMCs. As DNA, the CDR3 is TGCGCCAGCAGCTCCCAGGGAGATACGCAGTATTTT. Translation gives CASSSQGDTQYF. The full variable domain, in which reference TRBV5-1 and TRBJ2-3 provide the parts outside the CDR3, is KAGVTQTPRYLIKTRGQQVTLSCSPISGHRSVSWYQQTPGQGLQFLFEYFSETQRNKGNFPGRFSGRQFSNSRSEMNVSTLELGDSALYLCASSSQGDTQYFGPGTRLTVL.